The 25 T cell receptor beta chains given below trace back to one sample, sequenced in a study of blood T cell repertoires in COVID-19. Profiling relied on immunoSEQ multiplex PCR, and the TCRdb table lists in-frame clones only, not all of them. The sample yields 35,000 to 50,000 clones, around 83% seen once. The sequencing input was peripheral blood. These receptors came from a woman older than 75 with acute or convalescent COVID-19.

The chain couples TRBV6-5 to TRBJ2-7; possibly TRBD2 for D (6 bases). The CDR3 loop spans 14 amino acids. The germline V gene encodes CDR1 MNHEY and CDR2 SVGAGI. Trimming removed 5 bases at V and 3 bases at J, with 14 bases between. The CDR3 nucleotides read TGTGCCAGCAGTCAGGGACTGGCTAACTACGAGCAGTACTTC. Its translation: CASSQGLANYEQYF.

This clone was detected once. J is TRBJ1-5 and V is TRBV6-5; 8 nucleotides agree with TRBD1. The germline gives CDR1 MNHEY, CDR2 SVGAGI. V lost 3 bases to trimming and J lost 6 bases; unmatched junction nucleotides: 7. The CDR3 loop spans 15 amino acids. The CDR3 sequence: CASSYSGQEIQPQHF. CDR3 DNA: TGTGCCAGCAGTTATTCGGGACAGGAGATTCAGCCCCAGCATTTT.

This clone has a single count. The chain has TRBV5-1 and TRBJ2-7; possible D gene TRBD2, 6 bases. The CDR3 spans 14 residues. Germline values: CDR1 SGHRS, CDR2 YFSETQ. Trimming left V 4 bases short and J 4 bases short, with 15 bases between. CDR3 bases: TGCGCCAGCAGCCAAACAGGAGGGAAGTACGAGCAGTACTTC. It specifies CASSQTGGKYEQYF.

This chain connects TRBV7-2 to TRBJ2-7; D might be TRBD1 (6 bases). CDR3 length: 15 amino acids. Trimming took off 5 bases at V and 5 bases at J, with 19 bases between the two ends. The germline V gene encodes CDR1 SGHTA and CDR2 FQGNSA. The chain's CDR3 is CASSQLDSLVHEQYF. The CDR3 DNA reads as TGTGCCAGCAGCCAATTGGACAGTTTAGTGCACGAGCAGTACTTC.

This chain uses TRBV6-2 or TRBV6-3 with TRBJ2-5, with 11 bases lining up with TRBD2. The CDR3 loop spans 16 amino acids. Trimming removed 5 bases from V and 0 bases from J; junction bases left unmatched: 5. The germline V gene has CDR1 MNHEY and CDR2 SVGEGT. The CDR3 loop is CASSRPGLADQETQYF. CDR3 DNA sequence: TGTGCCAGCAGTCGACCGGGACTAGCGGACCAAGAGACCCAGTACTTC.

Many counts were recorded for this clone. The J gene is TRBJ2-7, the V gene TRBV7-9; no firm D call. The CDR3 totals 13 residues. Trimming removed 3 bases at V and 2 bases at J, with 8 bases between. Germline-derived CDR1 and CDR2 are SEHNR and FQNEAQ (reference sequence). The CDR3 loop reads CASSLLVAYEQYF. In DNA form, the CDR3 reads TGTGCCAGCAGCTTGCTTGTAGCCTACGAGCAGTACTTC.

The chain is built from TRBV29-1 and TRBJ2-7, with D perhaps TRBD1 (6 bases). The CDR3 runs 12 residues. CDR1 and CDR2 from the germline V gene are SQVTM and ANQGSEA. Trimming shortened V by 4 bases and J by 5 bases, and 12 bases separated the two germline ends. CDR3 loop: CSVAGVPDEQYF. In nucleotides, the CDR3 is TGCAGCGTTGCAGGGGTTCCCGACGAGCAGTACTTC.

This clone was seen only a few times. The CDR3: CAWSRDIGHSNYGYTF. CDR3 sequence (DNA): TGTGCCTGGAGTCGGGACATCGGACACTCTAACTATGGCTACACCTTC. The chain has TRBV30 and TRBJ1-2; D may be TRBD1 (6 bases). Germline CDR1 GTSNPN, CDR2 SVGIG (reference sequence). V was trimmed by 2 bases and J by 0 bases, leaving 16 bases between them. The CDR3 has 16 residues.

The chain employs TRBV1 and TRBJ2-1; TRBD2, as called in the table, went unchecked against the DNA. TRBV1 is a documented pseudogene. This CDR3 region has 16 residues. Here the CDR3 reads CTSSQGPASRDNEQFF. The DNA for the CDR3 is TGCACCAGCAGCCAAGGCCCCGCGTCCCGGGACAATGAGCAGTTCTTC.

The chain combines TRBV10-2 with TRBJ1-6; no clear D. Germline V lookup: CDR1 WSHSY, CDR2 SAAADI. V lost 2 bases and J lost 7, with 9 bases in between. The CDR3 loop spans 14 amino acids. Written as DNA, the CDR3 is TGCGCCAGCAGTGAGAGGCAGGTGAATTCACCCCTCCACTTT. This encodes CASSERQVNSPLHF.

This chain joins TRBV11-3 and TRBJ1-2; TRBD1 matches at 8 bases. The CDR3 consists of 16 residues. Losses at the gene ends were 5 bases for V and 4 bases for J; bases not matched to a gene: 12. Germline V gene lookup returns CDR1 SGHNT and CDR2 YENEEA. In nucleotides, the CDR3 is TGTGCCAGCAGCCCAAAGATAGGACAGGGAGGCTATGGCTACACCTTC. Its protein product is CASSPKIGQGGYGYTF.

The chain has TRBV6-4 and TRBJ2-1; TRBD2 matches 9 bases. CDR1 MRHNA and CDR2 SNTAGT come from the germline V gene. The ends lost 6 bases at V and 8 bases at J; junction bases unmatched: 20. This CDR3 has 18 residues. CDR3 loop: CASSGDGSGGGGADEQFF. CDR3 nucleotides: TGTGCCAGCAGCGGGGACGGTAGCGGTGGCGGGGGGGCCGATGAGCAGTTCTTC.

J is TRBJ1-2 and V is TRBV9, with D perhaps matching TRBD1 (6 bases). The CDR3 has 14 amino acids. From germline, CDR1 is SGDLS and CDR2 YYNGEE. Trimming took 5 bases from V and 4 from J, leaving 15 bases between them. Written as DNA, the CDR3 is TGTGCCAGCAGTACAGGGTTCGAGCGCTATGGCTACACCTTC. It encodes CASSTGFERYGYTF.

The rearrangement links TRBV4-1 to TRBJ1-6, with TRBD1 identical over 10 bases. V shed 3 bases and J 8 bases; nucleotides not matched to a gene: 7. Per germline, CDR1 MGHRA and CDR2 YSYEKL. This CDR3 is 16 amino acids long. CDR3 bases: TGCGCCAGCAGCCAGTTGACAGGGGGCGCGGATTCACCCCTCCACTTT. It codes for CASSQLTGGADSPLHF.

CDR3 DNA: TGTGCCAGCAGTGATAGAGGACAGGGCACTAACTATGGCTACACCTTC. This codes for CASSDRGQGTNYGYTF. J is TRBJ1-2 and V is TRBV6-1, with 8 bases matching TRBD1. The ends lost 3 bases at V and 0 bases at J; junction bases unmatched: 6. The CDR3 spans 16 residues. Looked up from germline, CDR1 is MNHNS and CDR2 is SASEGT.

The chain carries TRBV18 and TRBJ1-1; 11 bases are a match to TRBD1. This CDR3 region has 16 residues. Germline lookup yields CDR1 KGHSH and CDR2 LQKENI. V trimming: 3 bases; J trimming: 0 bases; junction bases outside the gene matches: 3. In nucleotides, the CDR3 is TGTGCCAGCTCACCCGGGACAGGGGGTTTGAACACTGAAGCTTTCTTT. Translated, it gives CASSPGTGGLNTEAFF.

The chain joins TRBV5-1 to TRBJ1-1; 7 bases map to TRBD1. Germline loops: CDR1 SGHRS, CDR2 YFSETQ. The CDR3 has 15 residues. J was trimmed by 4 bases and V by 0 bases; bases with no gene match: 6. The CDR3 nucleotides are TGCGCCAGCAGCTTGGCATCAGGGGGAGGCACTGAAGCTTTCTTT. This codes for CASSLASGGGTEAFF.

The chain recombines TRBV18 with TRBJ1-6; 9 positions match TRBD1. The CDR3 has 16 amino acids. V lost 0 bases to trimming and J lost 7 bases; unmatched junction nucleotides: 4. CDR1 KGHSH and CDR2 LQKENI come from the germline V gene. The CDR3 DNA reads as TGTGCCAGCTCACCACCGATCGGACAGGGGAATTCACCCCTCCACTTT. Amino acid sequence: CASSPPIGQGNSPLHF. The full variable domain, its missing parts supplied by reference TRBV18 and TRBJ1-6, is NAGVMQNPRHLVRRRGQEARLRCSPMKGHSHVYWYRQLPEEGLKFMVYLQKENIIDESGMPKERFSAEFPKEGPSILRIQQVVRGDSAAYFCASSPPIGQGNSPLHFGNGTRLTVT.

In DNA, the CDR3 is TGCGCCAGCAGCCAAGATGGGGGCACCTACAATGAGCAGTTCTTC. It codes for CASSQDGGTYNEQFF. The rearrangement uses TRBV4-1 and TRBJ2-1; D is possibly TRBD1 (6 bases). Trimming shortened V by 0 bases and J by 2 bases, and 8 bases separated the two germline ends. CDR1 and CDR2 (germline): MGHRA, YSYEKL. The CDR3 is 15 amino acids.

The chain couples TRBV3-1 (or the pseudogene TRBV3-2) to TRBJ1-2, with D hard to call. The V gene lost 1 base and the J gene lost 8 bases, with 20 bases spanning the gap. Germline loops: CDR1 LGHDT, CDR2 YNNKEL (reference sequence). This CDR3 contains 16 residues. The CDR3, as DNA: TGTGCCAGCAGCCAAGGCGCGGGAGTTATATCTTCCGGCTACACCTTC. This sequence encodes CASSQGAGVISSGYTF.

The chain joins TRBV5-6 to TRBJ1-5; 7 positions match TRBD1. The V gene's germline CDR1 is SGHDT and CDR2 YYEEEE. This CDR3 has 12 amino acids. V trimming: 8 bases; J trimming: 6 bases; junction bases outside the gene matches: 5. CDR3 in amino acids: CARKQGRQPQHF. The CDR3 DNA is TGTGCCAGGAAACAGGGGCGTCAGCCCCAGCATTTT.

The gene calls are TRBV11-2 and TRBJ1-2, with D hard to call. Trimming shortened V by 2 bases and J by 4 bases, and 8 bases separated the two germline ends. Germline V gives CDR1 SGHAT, CDR2 FQNNGV. The CDR3 is 13 residues long. The CDR3: CASSLSGSYGYTF. The CDR3 DNA reads as TGTGCCAGCAGCTTAAGCGGGAGCTATGGCTACACCTTC.

The rearrangement joins TRBV29-1 to TRBJ2-5; possible D gene TRBD1, 7 bases. Germline CDR1 reads SQVTM; CDR2 reads ANQGSEA. V was pared by 5 bases and J by 4 bases, with 20 bases between. The CDR3 consists of 15 residues. In nucleotides, the CDR3 is TGCAGCGTTTTCTTCAGGAGGGGGCCTGGAGAGACCCAGTACTTC. As protein: CSVFFRRGPGETQYF.

In this sample, this clone turned up once. This sample also contains other DNA sequences that code for the same CDR3. The chain carries TRBV5-1 and TRBJ2-7; TRBD2 agrees at 8 bases. This CDR3 contains 17 residues. Germline loops: CDR1 SGHRS, CDR2 YFSETQ. Germline trimming cut 0 bases from V and 5 bases from J; bases unmatched to any gene: 13. The CDR3 protein is CASSLGIVAGGQNEQYF. The CDR3 bases are TGCGCCAGCAGCTTGGGGATAGTGGCGGGGGGTCAAAACGAGCAGTACTTC.

The chain is built from TRBV3-1 (or the pseudogene TRBV3-2) and TRBJ1-4, with TRBD1 as a possible D gene (6 bases). Per the germline V gene, CDR1 is LGHDT and CDR2 is YNNKEL (reference sequence). The CDR3 is made up of 15 amino acids. V gave up 1 base and J gave up 7 bases, with 13 bases separating them. The CDR3 protein is CASSQVRGGLEKLFF. CDR3 in DNA: TGTGCCAGCAGCCAAGTGAGGGGGGGTCTTGAAAAACTGTTTTTT.